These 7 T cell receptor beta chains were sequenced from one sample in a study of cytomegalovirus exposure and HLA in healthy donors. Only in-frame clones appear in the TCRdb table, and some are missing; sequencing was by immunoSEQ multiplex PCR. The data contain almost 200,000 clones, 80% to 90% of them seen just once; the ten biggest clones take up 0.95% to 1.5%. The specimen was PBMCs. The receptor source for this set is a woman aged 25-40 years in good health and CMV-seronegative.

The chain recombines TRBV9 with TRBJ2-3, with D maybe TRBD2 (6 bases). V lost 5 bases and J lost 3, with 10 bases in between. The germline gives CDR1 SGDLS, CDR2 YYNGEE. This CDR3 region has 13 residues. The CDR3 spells CASRRESTDTQYF. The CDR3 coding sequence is TGTGCCAGCAGGCGGGAATCGACAGATACGCAGTATTTT.

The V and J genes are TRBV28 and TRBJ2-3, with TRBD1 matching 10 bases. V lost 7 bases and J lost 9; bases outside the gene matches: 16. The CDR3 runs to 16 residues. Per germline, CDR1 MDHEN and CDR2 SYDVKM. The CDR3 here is CASTSLRDRGAGTQYF. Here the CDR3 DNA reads TGTGCCAGCACCTCTCTCCGGGACAGGGGAGCTGGGACGCAGTATTTT.

The CDR3 spells CSVDVSTKQYF. CDR3 in DNA: TGCAGCGTTGACGTGTCGACAAAGCAGTACTTC. The chain links TRBV29-1 to TRBJ2-7, with D unclear. Germline assignment: CDR1 SQVTM and CDR2 ANQGSEA. Deletions cut 3 bases from V and 8 bases from J, with 11 bases between. The CDR3 totals 11 residues.

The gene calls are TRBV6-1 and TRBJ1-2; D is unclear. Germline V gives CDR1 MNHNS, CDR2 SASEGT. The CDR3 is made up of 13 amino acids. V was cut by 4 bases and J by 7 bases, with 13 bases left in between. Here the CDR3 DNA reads TGTGCCAGCAGTGCTATAAAGGGAGGTGGCTACACCTTC. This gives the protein CASSAIKGGGYTF.

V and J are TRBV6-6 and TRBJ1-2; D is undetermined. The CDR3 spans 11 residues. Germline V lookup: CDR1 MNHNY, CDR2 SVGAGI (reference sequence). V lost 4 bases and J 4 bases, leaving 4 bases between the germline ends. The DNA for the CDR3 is TGTGCCAGCAGTTCGAGCTATGGCTACACCTTC. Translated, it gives CASSSSYGYTF.

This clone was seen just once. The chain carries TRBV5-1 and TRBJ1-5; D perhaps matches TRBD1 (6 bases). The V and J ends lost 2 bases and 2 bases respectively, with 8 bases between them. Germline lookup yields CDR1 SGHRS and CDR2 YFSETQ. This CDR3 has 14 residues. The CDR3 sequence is CASSFRTGNQPQHF. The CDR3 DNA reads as TGCGCCAGCAGCTTTCGGACAGGCAATCAGCCCCAGCATTTT.

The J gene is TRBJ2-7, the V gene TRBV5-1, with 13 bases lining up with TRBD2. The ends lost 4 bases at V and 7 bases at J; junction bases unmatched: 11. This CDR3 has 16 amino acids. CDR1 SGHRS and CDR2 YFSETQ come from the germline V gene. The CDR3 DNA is TGCGCCAGCAGCCGCGGACTAGCGGGGGATTTTGAGGAGCAGTACTTC. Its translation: CASSRGLAGDFEEQYF.